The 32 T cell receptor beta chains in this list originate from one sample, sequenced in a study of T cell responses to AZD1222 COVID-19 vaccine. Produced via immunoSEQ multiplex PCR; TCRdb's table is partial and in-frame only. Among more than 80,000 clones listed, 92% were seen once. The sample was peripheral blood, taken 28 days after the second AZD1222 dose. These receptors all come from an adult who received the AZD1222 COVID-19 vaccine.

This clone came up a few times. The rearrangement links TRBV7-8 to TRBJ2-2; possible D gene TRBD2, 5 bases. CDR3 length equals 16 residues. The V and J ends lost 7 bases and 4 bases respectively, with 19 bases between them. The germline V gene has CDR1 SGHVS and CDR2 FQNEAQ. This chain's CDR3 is CASTLAQSTATGELFF. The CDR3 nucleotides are TGTGCCAGCACCCTAGCCCAGTCCACCGCCACCGGGGAGCTGTTTTTT.

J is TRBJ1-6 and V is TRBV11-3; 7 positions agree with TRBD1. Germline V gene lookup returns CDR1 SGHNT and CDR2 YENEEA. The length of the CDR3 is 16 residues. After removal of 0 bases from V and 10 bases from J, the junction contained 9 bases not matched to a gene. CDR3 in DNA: TGTGCCAGCAGCTTAGATCAGGGGGTATATGGATCACCCCTCCACTTT. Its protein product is CASSLDQGVYGSPLHF.

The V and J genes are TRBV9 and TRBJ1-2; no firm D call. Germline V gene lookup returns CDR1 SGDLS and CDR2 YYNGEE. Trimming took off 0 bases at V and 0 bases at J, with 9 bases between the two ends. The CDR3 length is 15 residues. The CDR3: CASSVDGRSNYGYTF. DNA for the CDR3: TGTGCCAGCAGCGTAGACGGTCGATCTAACTATGGCTACACCTTC.

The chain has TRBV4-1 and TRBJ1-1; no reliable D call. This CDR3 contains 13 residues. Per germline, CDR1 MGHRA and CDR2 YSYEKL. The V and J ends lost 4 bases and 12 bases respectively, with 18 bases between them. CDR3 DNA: TGCGCCAGCAGCCTCACGGCGGGAAGTGATTCTTTCTTT. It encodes CASSLTAGSDSFF.

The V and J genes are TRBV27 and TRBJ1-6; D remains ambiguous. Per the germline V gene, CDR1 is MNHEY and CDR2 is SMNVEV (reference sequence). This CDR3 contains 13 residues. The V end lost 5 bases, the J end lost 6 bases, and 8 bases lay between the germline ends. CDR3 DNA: TGTGCCAGCAGTCGATTGACTAATTCACCCCTCCACTTT. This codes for CASSRLTNSPLHF.

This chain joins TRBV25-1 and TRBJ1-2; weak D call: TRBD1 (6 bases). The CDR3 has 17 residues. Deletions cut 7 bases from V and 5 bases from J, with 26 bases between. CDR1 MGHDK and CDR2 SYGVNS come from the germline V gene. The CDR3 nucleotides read TGTGCCAGCATCCCAAAGGGGTTGGGGACACTGAAGTATGGCTACACCTTC. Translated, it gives CASIPKGLGTLKYGYTF.

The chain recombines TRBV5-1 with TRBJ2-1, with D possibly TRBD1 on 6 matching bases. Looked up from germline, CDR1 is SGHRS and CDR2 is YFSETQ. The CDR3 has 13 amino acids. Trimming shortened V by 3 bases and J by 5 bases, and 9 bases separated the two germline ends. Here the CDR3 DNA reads TGCGCCAGCAGCTCCGGGACAAACAATGAGCAGTTCTTC. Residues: CASSSGTNNEQFF.

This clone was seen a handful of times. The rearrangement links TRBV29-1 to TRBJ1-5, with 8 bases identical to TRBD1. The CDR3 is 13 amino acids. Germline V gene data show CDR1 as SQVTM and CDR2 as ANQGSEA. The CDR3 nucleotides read TGCAGTACACGGACAGGGCTCAATCAGCCCCAGCATTTT. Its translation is CSTRTGLNQPQHF.

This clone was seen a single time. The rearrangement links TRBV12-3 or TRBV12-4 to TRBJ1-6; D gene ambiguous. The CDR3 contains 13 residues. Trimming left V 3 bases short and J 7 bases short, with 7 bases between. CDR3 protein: CASSFSVNSPLHF. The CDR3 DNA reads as TGTGCCAGCAGTTTTTCTGTAAATTCACCCCTCCACTTT.

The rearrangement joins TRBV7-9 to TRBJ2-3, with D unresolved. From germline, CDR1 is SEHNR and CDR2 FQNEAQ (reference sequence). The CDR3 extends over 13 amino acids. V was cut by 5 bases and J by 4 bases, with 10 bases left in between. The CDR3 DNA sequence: TGTGCCAGCAGCCCGTTACCGTCAGATACGCAGTATTTT. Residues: CASSPLPSDTQYF.

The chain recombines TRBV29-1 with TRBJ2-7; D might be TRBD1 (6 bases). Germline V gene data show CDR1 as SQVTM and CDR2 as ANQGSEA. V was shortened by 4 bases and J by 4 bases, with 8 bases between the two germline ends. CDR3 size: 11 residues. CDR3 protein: CSVAGEYEQYF. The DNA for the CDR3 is TGCAGCGTTGCAGGGGAGTACGAGCAGTACTTC.

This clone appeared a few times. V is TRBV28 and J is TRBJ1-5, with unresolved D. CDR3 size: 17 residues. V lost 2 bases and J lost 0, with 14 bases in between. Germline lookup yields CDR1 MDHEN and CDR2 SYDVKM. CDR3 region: CASSLGRLPNSNQPQHF. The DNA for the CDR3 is TGTGCCAGCAGTTTAGGCCGACTCCCAAATAGCAATCAGCCCCAGCATTTT. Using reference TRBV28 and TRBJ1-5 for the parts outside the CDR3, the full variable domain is DVKVTQSSRYLVKRTGEKVFLECVQDMDHENMFWYRQDPGLGLRLIYFSYDVKMKEKGDIPEGYSVSREKKERFSLILESASTNQTSMYLCASSLGRLPNSNQPQHFGDGTRLSIL.

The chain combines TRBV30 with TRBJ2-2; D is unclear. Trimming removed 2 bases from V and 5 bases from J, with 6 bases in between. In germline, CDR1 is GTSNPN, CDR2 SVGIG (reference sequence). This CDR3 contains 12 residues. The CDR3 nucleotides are TGTGCCTGGAGTTCCGTTACCGGGGAGCTGTTTTTT. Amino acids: CAWSSVTGELFF.

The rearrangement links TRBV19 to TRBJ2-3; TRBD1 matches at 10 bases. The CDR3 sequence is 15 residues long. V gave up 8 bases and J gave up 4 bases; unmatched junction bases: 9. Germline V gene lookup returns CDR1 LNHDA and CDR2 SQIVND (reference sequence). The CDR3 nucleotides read TGTGCCAGTTCAACCGGGACAGGGGAGGCAGATACGCAGTATTTT. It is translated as CASSTGTGEADTQYF.

The CDR3 loop reads CASSMGAGGSNEKLFF. The DNA for the CDR3 is TGTGCCAGTAGTATGGGCGCGGGAGGCTCTAATGAAAAACTGTTTTTT. The rearrangement links TRBV19 to TRBJ1-4; D call uncertain. In germline, CDR1 is LNHDA, CDR2 SQIVND (reference sequence). The length of the CDR3 is 16 residues. Trimming took off 3 bases at V and 3 bases at J, with 14 bases between the two ends.

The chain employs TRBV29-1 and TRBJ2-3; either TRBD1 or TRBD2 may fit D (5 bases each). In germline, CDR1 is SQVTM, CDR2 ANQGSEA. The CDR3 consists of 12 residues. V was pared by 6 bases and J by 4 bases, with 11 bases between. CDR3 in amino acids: CSVAGTADTQYF. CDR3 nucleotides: TGCAGCGTAGCTGGGACCGCAGATACGCAGTATTTT.

As DNA, the CDR3 is TGTGCCAGCGGGGGGACTCCGGAGACCCAGTACTTC. Translation gives CASGGTPETQYF. The rearrangement uses TRBV28 and TRBJ2-5; D perhaps matches TRBD2 (6 bases). Between the trimmed V and J ends, which lost 8 bases and 5 bases, there was a span of 12 bases. Per germline, CDR1 MDHEN and CDR2 SYDVKM. The CDR3 length is 12 residues.

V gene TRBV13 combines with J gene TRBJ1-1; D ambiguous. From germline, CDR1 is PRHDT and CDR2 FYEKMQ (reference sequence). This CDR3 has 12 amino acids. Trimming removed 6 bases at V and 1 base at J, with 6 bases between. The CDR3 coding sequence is TGTGCCAGCAGACACCAGAACACTGAAGCTTTCTTT. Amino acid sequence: CASRHQNTEAFF.

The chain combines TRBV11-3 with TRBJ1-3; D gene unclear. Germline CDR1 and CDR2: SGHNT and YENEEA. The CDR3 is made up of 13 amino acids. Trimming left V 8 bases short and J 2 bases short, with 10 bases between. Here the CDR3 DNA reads TGTGCCAGCGGCACGGGCGCTGGAAACACCATATATTTT. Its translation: CASGTGAGNTIYF.

The CDR3 DNA reads as TGTGCCAGCAGTTCCGGGACAAGCTCCTACAATGAGCAGTTCTTC. Amino acids: CASSSGTSSYNEQFF. The chain links TRBV11-3 to TRBJ2-1, with D maybe TRBD1 (6 bases). Germline CDR1 reads SGHNT; CDR2 reads YENEEA. V was pared by 6 bases and J by 0 bases, with 12 bases between. The CDR3 is 15 amino acids. Supplemented by reference TRBV11-3 and TRBJ2-1, the full variable domain reads EAGVVQSPRYKIIEKKQPVAFWCNPISGHNTLYWYLQNLGQGPELLIRYENEEAVDDSQLPKDRFSAERLKGVDSTLKIQPAELGDSAVYLCASSSGTSSYNEQFFGPGTRLTVL.

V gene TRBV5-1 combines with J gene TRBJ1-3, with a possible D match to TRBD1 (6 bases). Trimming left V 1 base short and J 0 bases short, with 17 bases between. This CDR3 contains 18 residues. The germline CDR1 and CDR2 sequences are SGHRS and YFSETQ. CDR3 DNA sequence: TGCGCCAGCAGCTTGAATCCCCCAGGGACAAGCTCTGGAAACACCATATATTTT. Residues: CASSLNPPGTSSGNTIYF.

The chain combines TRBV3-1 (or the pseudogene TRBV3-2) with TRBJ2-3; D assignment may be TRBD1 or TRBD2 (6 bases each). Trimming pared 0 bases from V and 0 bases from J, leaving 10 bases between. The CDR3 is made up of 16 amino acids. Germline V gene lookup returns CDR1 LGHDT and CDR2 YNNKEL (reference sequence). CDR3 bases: TGTGCCAGCAGCCAAGATTGGGGGGCCAGCACAGATACGCAGTATTTT. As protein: CASSQDWGASTDTQYF.

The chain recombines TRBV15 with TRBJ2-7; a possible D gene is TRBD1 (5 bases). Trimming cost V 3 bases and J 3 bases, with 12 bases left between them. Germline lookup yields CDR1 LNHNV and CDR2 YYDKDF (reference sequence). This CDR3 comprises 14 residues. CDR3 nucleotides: TGTGCCACCAGCAGCTACTCAGGGTTCTACGAGCAGTACTTC. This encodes CATSSYSGFYEQYF.

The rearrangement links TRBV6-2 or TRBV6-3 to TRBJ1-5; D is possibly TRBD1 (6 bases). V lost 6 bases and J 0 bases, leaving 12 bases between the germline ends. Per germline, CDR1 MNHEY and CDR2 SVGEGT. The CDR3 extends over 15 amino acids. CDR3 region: CASSTGMLSNQPQHF. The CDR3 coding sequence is TGTGCCAGCAGCACAGGGATGCTTAGCAATCAGCCCCAGCATTTT.

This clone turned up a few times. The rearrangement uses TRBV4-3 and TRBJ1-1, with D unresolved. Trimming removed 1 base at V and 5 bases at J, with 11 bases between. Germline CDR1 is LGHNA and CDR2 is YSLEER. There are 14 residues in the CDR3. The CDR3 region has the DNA TGCGCCAGCAGCCAAGGGCCCAGAAGTACTGAAGCTTTCTTT. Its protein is CASSQGPRSTEAFF.

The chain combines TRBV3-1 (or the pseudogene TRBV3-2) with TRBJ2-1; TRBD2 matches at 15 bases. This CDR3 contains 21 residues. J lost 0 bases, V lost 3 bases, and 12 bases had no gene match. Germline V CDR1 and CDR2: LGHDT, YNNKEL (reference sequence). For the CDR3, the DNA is TGTGCCAGCAGCCAGTCTAACTCGGGACTAGCGGGGGGTTACTCCTACAATGAGCAGTTCTTC. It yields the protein CASSQSNSGLAGGYSYNEQFF.

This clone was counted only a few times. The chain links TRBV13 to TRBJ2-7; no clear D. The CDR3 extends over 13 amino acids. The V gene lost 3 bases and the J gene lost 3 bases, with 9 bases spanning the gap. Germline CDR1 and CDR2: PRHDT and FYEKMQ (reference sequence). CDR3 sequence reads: CASSLGNIYEQYF. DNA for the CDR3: TGTGCCAGCAGCTTGGGTAACATCTACGAGCAGTACTTC.

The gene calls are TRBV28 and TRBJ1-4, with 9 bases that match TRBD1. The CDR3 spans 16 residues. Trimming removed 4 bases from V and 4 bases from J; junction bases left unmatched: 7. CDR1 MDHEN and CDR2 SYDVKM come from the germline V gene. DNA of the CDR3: TGTGCCAGCAGTTCCCAGGACAGGGGATATAATGAAAAACTGTTTTTT. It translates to CASSSQDRGYNEKLFF.

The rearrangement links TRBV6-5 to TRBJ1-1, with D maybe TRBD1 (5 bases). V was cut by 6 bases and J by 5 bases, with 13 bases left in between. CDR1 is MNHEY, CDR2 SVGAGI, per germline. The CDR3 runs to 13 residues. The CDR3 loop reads CASRGTMGTEAFF. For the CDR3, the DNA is TGTGCCAGCAGGGGGACCATGGGGACTGAAGCTTTCTTT.

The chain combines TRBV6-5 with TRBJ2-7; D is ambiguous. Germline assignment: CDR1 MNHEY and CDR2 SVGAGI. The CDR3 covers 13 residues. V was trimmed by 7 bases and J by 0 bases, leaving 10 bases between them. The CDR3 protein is CASNSAHSYEQYF. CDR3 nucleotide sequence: TGTGCCAGCAATTCTGCACACTCCTACGAGCAGTACTTC.

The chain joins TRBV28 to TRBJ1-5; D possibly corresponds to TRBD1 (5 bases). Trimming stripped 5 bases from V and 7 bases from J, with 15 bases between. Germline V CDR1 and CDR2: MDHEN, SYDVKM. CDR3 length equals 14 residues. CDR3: CASSPPPRGQPQHF. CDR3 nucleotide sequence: TGTGCCAGCAGTCCACCACCCCGGGGGCAGCCCCAGCATTTT.

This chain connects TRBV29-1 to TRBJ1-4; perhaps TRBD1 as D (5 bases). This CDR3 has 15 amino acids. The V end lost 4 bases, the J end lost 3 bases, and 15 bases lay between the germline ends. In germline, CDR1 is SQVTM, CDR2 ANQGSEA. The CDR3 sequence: CSVAKGREANEKLFF. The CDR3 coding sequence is TGCAGCGTTGCGAAGGGGCGCGAGGCTAATGAAAAACTGTTTTTT.